This T cell receptor beta chain derives from a study of T cell changes during pregnancy in multiple sclerosis. Repertoires were generated with immunoSEQ multiplex PCR, while TCRdb's copy carries only in-frame clones and drops some. The data show 40,000 to 60,000 clones, with approximately 95% seen just once and approximately 0.31% held by the top ten. Germline trimming cut 6 bases from V and 4 bases from J; bases unmatched to any gene: 16. Germline V gene sequence: CDR1 SGDLS, CDR2 YYNGEE. CDR3 length equals 18 residues. The sequenced sample was CD4+ T cells from peripheral blood mononuclear cells, obtained in the third trimester of pregnancy. This chain joins TRBV9 and TRBJ2-3; 11 bases are shared with TRBD2. The clonotype originates from a female donor with multiple sclerosis, enrolled in a pregnancy study. CDR3 region: CASTSRDSGRANPDTQYF. The CDR3 coding sequence is TGTGCCAGCACGTCCCGAGATAGCGGGAGGGCCAACCCAGATACGCAGTATTTT.